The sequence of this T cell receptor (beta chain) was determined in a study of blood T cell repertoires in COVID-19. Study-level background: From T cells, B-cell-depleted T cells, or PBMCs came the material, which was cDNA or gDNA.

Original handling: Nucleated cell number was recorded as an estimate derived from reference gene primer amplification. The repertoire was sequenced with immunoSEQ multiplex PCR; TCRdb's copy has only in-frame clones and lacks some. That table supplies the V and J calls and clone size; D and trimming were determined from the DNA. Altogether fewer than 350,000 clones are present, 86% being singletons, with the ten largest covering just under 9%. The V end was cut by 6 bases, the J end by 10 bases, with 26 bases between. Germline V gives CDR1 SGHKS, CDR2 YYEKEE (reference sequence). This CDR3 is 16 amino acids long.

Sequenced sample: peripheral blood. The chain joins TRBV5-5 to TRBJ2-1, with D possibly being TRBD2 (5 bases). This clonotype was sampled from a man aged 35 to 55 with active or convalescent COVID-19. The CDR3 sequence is CASTPMELVPTGEQFF. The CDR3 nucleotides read TGTGCCAGCACCCCCATGGAACTAGTCCCCACCGGGGAGCAGTTCTTC.